This is a list of T cell receptor beta chains from one sample in a study of blood T cell repertoires in COVID-19. Profiling relied on immunoSEQ multiplex PCR, and the TCRdb table lists in-frame clones only, not all of them. The sample yields about 44,000 clones, about 81% seen once. Sequencing input: peripheral blood. The receptors originated from a human donor in a cohort sampled during active COVID-19. CDR3s leave out the opening cysteine and the closing phenylalanine or tryptophan.

V,CDR3
TRBV30,AWSVSGTSEAGELF
TRBV19,ASSAERVGTQY
TRBV7-8,ASSGRLGPETQY
TRBV6-5,ASSYSIRGGENIQY
TRBV29-1,SVDGSSDTQY
TRBV7-2,ASSRAAGRSGNTIY
TRBV7-2,ASSSRTGSGNTIY
TRBV30,AWSADRGAGELF
TRBV5-4,ASSLRGGEAF
TRBV6-2/TRBV6-3,ASSYRGRDRGLFGYT
TRBV4-1,ASSQEGWRGGQPGANVLT
TRBV7-9,ASSLGKGEQY
TRBV19,ASSLGRRPGETQY
TRBV5-1,ASSLRVISGTSTDTQY
TRBV5-4,ASSVPGSPAYEQY
TRBV6-5,ASRPGQLFPLH
TRBV5-4,ASSLGQGADYGYT
TRBV7-9,ASSVGESTGANVLT
TRBV13,ASSQWTGGTTYNEQF
TRBV7-8,ASSSQGSGGGIQY
TRBV3-1/TRBV3-2,ASSQVTGSNTEAF
TRBV4-3,ASSQDGRRGRGGYEQY
TRBV5-4,ASSFVSGASTDTQY
TRBV18,ASSPEGATSTDTQY
TRBV24-1,ATSEIRQGLHPYIGYT
TRBV12-3/TRBV12-4,ATRGATNEKLF
TRBV29-1,SVGGSGTDNYGYT
TRBV12-3/TRBV12-4,ASSQVQVGGYT
TRBV30,AWTRQGAMETQY
TRBV2,ASSAMGLKAGELF
TRBV4-2,ASSQDGTGASGANVLT
TRBV7-9,ASSSSPGTSGGAAQY